Listed below are T cell receptor beta chains from one sample, sequenced in a study of beta chain features in type 1 diabetes. Only in-frame clones appear in the TCRdb table, and some are missing; sequencing was by immunoSEQ multiplex PCR. This sample has 100,000 to 150,000 clones, with 17% found just once. The sequenced sample consisted of central memory CD4+ T cells from blood. These receptors were obtained from a man younger than 30 with type 1 diabetes. The CDR3 runs from the conserved cysteine through the conserved F or W. D genes are given only for firm matches. Clone size appears in some rows only: once, few, many, or a class for an expanded clone.

V: TRBV7-9
J: TRBJ2-1
D: NA
size: few
DNA: TGTGCCAGCCGTGAGGGCTCCTACAATGAGCAGTTCTTC
CDR3: CASREGSYNEQFF

V: TRBV7-9
J: TRBJ2-7
D: TRBD1
size: few
DNA: TGTGCCAGCAGCTCGGACAGGGGGCCTAACGAGCAGTACTTC
CDR3: CASSSDRGPNEQYF

V: TRBV4-2
J: TRBJ2-5
D: TRBD1
size: NA
DNA: TGTGCCAGCAGCCAAGATGGGACAGGGGAAGAGACCCAGTACTTC
CDR3: CASSQDGTGEETQYF

V: TRBV2
J: TRBJ2-1
D: NA
size: NA
DNA: TGTGCCAGCAATCCAGCGCAAGGTTGGAATGAGCAGTTCTTC
CDR3: CASNPAQGWNEQFF

V: TRBV30
J: TRBJ2-1
D: TRBD2
size: few
DNA: TGTGCCTGGAGTATCGGGACTAGCGGGGCCTCGGGGTTTGAGCAGTTCTTC
CDR3: CAWSIGTSGASGFEQFF

V: TRBV7-9
J: TRBJ1-1
D: NA
size: NA
DNA: TGTGCCAGCAGCCGAGCGGGGTTTTGGGCTGAAGCTTTCTTT
CDR3: CASSRAGFWAEAFF

V: TRBV29-1
J: TRBJ1-5
D: NA
size: few
DNA: TGCAGCGTTGTCGCTAATCAGCCCCAGCATTTT
CDR3: CSVVANQPQHF

V: TRBV7-6
J: TRBJ2-3
D: TRBD1
size: NA
DNA: TGTGCCAGCAGCCCTCATATAACAGGGGTCACAGATACGCAGTATTTT
CDR3: CASSPHITGVTDTQYF

V: TRBV7-2
J: TRBJ2-3
D: NA
size: NA
DNA: TGTGCCAGCAGCCCGACACTATTGGGGGATACGCAGTATTTT
CDR3: CASSPTLLGDTQYF

V: TRBV30
J: TRBJ1-4
D: NA
size: few
DNA: TGTGCCTGGACCTCCCGACCTAATAATGAAAAACTGTTTTTT
CDR3: CAWTSRPNNEKLFF

V: TRBV5-6
J: TRBJ2-1
D: TRBD1
size: NA
DNA: TGTGCCAGCGAGAGGACAGGACCCTACAATGAGCAGTTCTTC
CDR3: CASERTGPYNEQFF

V: TRBV19
J: TRBJ2-5
D: TRBD2
size: NA
DNA: TGTGCCAGTAGCACTGGGACTAGCGGACAAGAGACCCAGTACTTC
CDR3: CASSTGTSGQETQYF

V: TRBV7-6
J: TRBJ2-5
D: NA
size: NA
DNA: TGTGCCAGCAGCACGTATCTAGCGTTGCATCAAGAGACCCAGTACTTC
CDR3: CASSTYLALHQETQYF

V: TRBV6-5
J: TRBJ2-1
D: TRBD1
size: few
DNA: TGTGCCAGCAGCCTCCACTCCACAGGGGGCAATGAGCAGTTCTTC
CDR3: CASSLHSTGGNEQFF

V: TRBV7-2
J: TRBJ2-2
D: NA
size: many
DNA: TGTGCCAGCAGCTCCAGGTGGGGGCCGAACACCGGGGAGCTGTTTTTT
CDR3: CASSSRWGPNTGELFF

V: TRBV10-3
J: TRBJ1-5
D: NA
size: few
DNA: TGTGCCATCAGTGACAGCAATCAGCCCCAGCATTTT
CDR3: CAISDSNQPQHF

V: TRBV6-5
J: TRBJ2-6
D: NA
size: few
DNA: TGTGCCAGCAGTTACTCGGGACGCAGTGGGGCCAACGTCCTGACTTTC
CDR3: CASSYSGRSGANVLTF

V: TRBV18
J: TRBJ2-5
D: NA
size: many
DNA: TGTGCCAGCTCACCACCGGGAGGGGGAGAGACCCAGTACTTC
CDR3: CASSPPGGGETQYF

V: TRBV27
J: TRBJ1-2
D: TRBD1
size: NA
DNA: TGTGCCAGCAGCGGACCCGGACAGGGGTTCTATGGCTACACCTTC
CDR3: CASSGPGQGFYGYTF